This passage covers 11 T cell receptor beta chains from one sample sequenced in a study of blood T cell repertoires in COVID-19. TCRdb's table, derived via immunoSEQ multiplex PCR, lists solely in-frame clones and lacks some. This table holds fewer than 350,000 clones, more than 80% found once. Sequencing input: PBMCs or T cells enriched from blood (not recorded which). These receptors all come from a woman aged 25 to 39 with acute COVID-19.

This chain uses TRBV11-2 with TRBJ2-1, with D unclear. The CDR3 consists of 13 residues. Trimming cost V 0 bases and J 4 bases, with 4 bases left between them. Germline V gene sequence: CDR1 SGHAT, CDR2 FQNNGV. The CDR3: CASSLELYNEQFF. CDR3 bases: TGTGCCAGCAGCTTAGAGTTATACAATGAGCAGTTCTTC.

V gene TRBV28 combines with J gene TRBJ2-2; D is possibly TRBD1 (5 bases). The V end was cut by 6 bases, the J end by 8 bases, with 19 bases between. CDR1 MDHEN and CDR2 SYDVKM come from the germline V gene. CDR3 length equals 15 residues. The DNA for the CDR3 is TGTGCCAGCAGCCCTACCCGACAGCCCAAAGGGGAGCTGTTTTTT. This codes for CASSPTRQPKGELFF.

This chain joins TRBV18 and TRBJ2-7; 7 bases align to TRBD1. Germline lookup yields CDR1 KGHSH and CDR2 LQKENI. Trimming cost V 3 bases and J 5 bases; bases outside gene matches: 7. The CDR3 runs 14 residues. The CDR3, as DNA: TGTGCCAGCTCACCGGGACAGCCATTGGACGAGCAGTACTTC. Translated: CASSPGQPLDEQYF.

The chain employs TRBV6-6 and TRBJ1-2; perhaps TRBD1 as D (6 bases). V was cut by 10 bases and J by 5 bases, with 14 bases left in between. Germline V gives CDR1 MNHNY, CDR2 SVGAGI (reference sequence). The CDR3 sequence is 12 residues long. CDR3 nucleotide sequence: TGTGCCACCTCCGGGGGGCAGTATGGCTACACCTTC. Its protein product is CATSGGQYGYTF.

Only a few counts were recorded for this clone. The rearrangement uses TRBV4-2 and TRBJ2-7; 9 bases line up with TRBD1. Trimming took 1 base from V and 1 from J; bases not matched to a gene: 2. This CDR3 has 15 amino acids. Germline V lookup: CDR1 LGHNA, CDR2 YNFKEQ. The CDR3 DNA is TGTGCCAGCAGCCAAGGGGACAGGGAGTCCTACGAGCAGTACTTC. Translation gives CASSQGDRESYEQYF.

This clone came up once. The chain recombines TRBV21-1 with TRBJ2-3; no check of the table's D call, TRBD2, against the DNA was made. TRBV21-1 is annotated as a pseudogene. The CDR3 covers 16 residues. In nucleotides, the CDR3 is TGTGCCAGCAGCAAAGCTGGAGGCAATAGCACAGATACGCAGTATTTT. Translated, it gives CASSKAGGNSTDTQYF.

The chain carries TRBV28 and TRBJ2-1; TRBD2 aligns across 8 bases. The CDR3 is 16 residues long. J was trimmed by 4 bases and V by 5 bases; bases with no gene match: 10. Germline CDR1 and CDR2: MDHEN and SYDVKM. This CDR3 reads CASSTPGVAGYNEQFF. The CDR3 coding sequence is TGTGCCAGCAGTACACCCGGGGTAGCGGGATACAATGAGCAGTTCTTC.

V and J are TRBV30 and TRBJ2-5, with 7 bases aligning to TRBD2. The J segment lost 4 bases and the V segment lost 4 bases, leaving 3 bases of the junction unmatched. The CDR3 length is 12 residues. Germline V gene lookup returns CDR1 GTSNPN and CDR2 SVGIG (reference sequence). In nucleotides, the CDR3 is TGTGCCTGGACCTCGGGGGGAGAGACCCAGTACTTC. It encodes CAWTSGGETQYF. Combining the CDR3 with reference TRBV30 and TRBJ2-5 gives the whole variable domain SQTIHQWPATLVQPVGSPLSLECTVEGTSNPNLYWYRQAAGRGLQLLFYSVGIGQISSEVPQNLSASRPQDRQFILSSKKLLLSDSGFYLCAWTSGGETQYFGPGTRLLVL.

The chain is built from TRBV7-8 and TRBJ2-2; TRBD1 might be the D (6 bases). Trimming pared 1 base from V and 5 bases from J, leaving 17 bases between. CDR1 and CDR2 (germline): SGHVS, FQNEAQ. The CDR3 totals 17 residues. CDR3 sequence: CASSLGPAGTITGELFF. In DNA, the CDR3 is TGTGCCAGCAGCTTAGGGCCTGCCGGGACAATTACCGGGGAGCTGTTTTTT. The full variable domain, its missing parts supplied by reference TRBV7-8 and TRBJ2-2, is GAGVSQSPRYKVAKRGQDVALRCDPISGHVSLFWYQQALGQGPEFLTYFQNEAQLDKSGLPSDRFFAERPEGSVSTLKIQRTQQEDSAVYLCASSLGPAGTITGELFFGEGSRLTVL.

To note about this clone: Other DNA sequences within the sample encode an identical CDR3. The gene calls are TRBV6-5 and TRBJ2-7, with a tentative D call TRBD2 (6 bases). Germline V CDR1 and CDR2: MNHEY, SVGAGI. Trimming took 0 bases from V and 1 from J, leaving 7 bases between them. The length of the CDR3 is 14 residues. CDR3: CASSYSAGSYEQYF. CDR3 nucleotides: TGTGCCAGCAGTTACTCTGCGGGATCCTACGAGCAGTACTTC.

This chain connects TRBV5-4 to TRBJ2-1; D possibly corresponds to TRBD2 (5 bases). The CDR3 is 15 residues long. V shed 3 bases and J shed 9 bases, with 19 bases lying between them. Germline CDR1 is SGHNT and CDR2 is YYREEE (reference sequence). The CDR3, as DNA: TGTGCCAGCAGCTCGGGTCAACCACTAGGATCTGAGCAGTTCTTC. Protein sequence: CASSSGQPLGSEQFF.